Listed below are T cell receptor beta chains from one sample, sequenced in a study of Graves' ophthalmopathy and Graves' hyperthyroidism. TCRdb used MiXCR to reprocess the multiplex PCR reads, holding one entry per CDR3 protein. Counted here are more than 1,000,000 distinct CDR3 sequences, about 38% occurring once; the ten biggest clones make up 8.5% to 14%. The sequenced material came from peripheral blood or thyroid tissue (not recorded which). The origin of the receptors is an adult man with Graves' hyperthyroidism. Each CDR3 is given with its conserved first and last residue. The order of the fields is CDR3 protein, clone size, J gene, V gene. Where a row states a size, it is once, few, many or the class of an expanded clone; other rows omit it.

CASSSDTADTEAFF,many,TRBJ1-1,TRBV5-1
CSVKAGRDTDEQYF,NA,TRBJ2-7,TRBV20-1
CSARTAQETQYF,many,TRBJ2-5,TRBV20-1
CATSDWTGDSQPQHF,NA,TRBJ1-5,TRBV24-1
CSVETGGGGDEQYF,many,TRBJ2-7,TRBV29-1
CASSLSLGGSHEQYF,many,TRBJ2-7,TRBV7-2
CASSLGTDREELFF,few,TRBJ1-4,TRBV2
CAISDPGPSGTGELRGYTF,NA,TRBJ1-2,TRBV10-3
CASRPGHLNTEAFF,NA,TRBJ1-1,TRBV7-9
CASSLPLDRRISYEQYF,few,TRBJ2-7,TRBV7-2
CASSLVRQETQYF,many,TRBJ2-5,TRBV11-2
CSVGLTQETQYF,many,TRBJ2-5,TRBV29-1
CSVEDRGQGEDTQYF,NA,TRBJ2-3,TRBV29-1
CSVDRRARNGYTF,NA,TRBJ1-2,TRBV29-1
CSAMHAVAYEQYF,NA,TRBJ2-7,TRBV20-1
CASIRSGGAVETQYF,few,TRBJ2-5,TRBV5-1
CASSLLGQVNAEAFF,many,TRBJ1-1,TRBV5-1
CASSFSGPSGGWTGELFF,NA,TRBJ2-2,TRBV7-8
CASSYRGGAGELFF,many,TRBJ2-2,TRBV14
CASSPGLGGQETQYF,many,TRBJ2-5,TRBV5-5
CASSIGTGTYEQYF,many,TRBJ2-7,TRBV19
CSVGPTGMGNEQYF,many,TRBJ2-7,TRBV29-1
CATQSTGELFF,many,TRBJ2-2,TRBV24-1
CASTISGPWAFF,few,TRBJ1-1,TRBV12-3/TRBV12-4
CASSPGHSNTEAFF,many,TRBJ1-1,TRBV12-3/TRBV12-4
CSAPSIGENNPRRPQHF,few,TRBJ1-5,TRBV20-1
CASSLDSHRNTEAFF,many,TRBJ1-1,TRBV5-6